Included here is one T cell receptor beta chain sequence, with context. The data belong to a study of blood T cell repertoires in COVID-19. Per the original methods: Estimation of nucleated cell counts was performed using reference gene primer amplification. The data were produced by immunoSEQ multiplex PCR, yet TCRdb's version contains in-frame clones alone and is incomplete. Clonal size and the V and J genes are those of that table, whereas D and trimming came from the DNA. This table has roughly 150,000 clones, approximately 87% appearing once. After removal of 7 bases from V and 4 bases from J, the junction contained 3 bases not matched to a gene. Germline CDR1 MNHEY, CDR2 SVGAGI. The CDR3 has 13 amino acids. During active infection, Seattle patients enrolled and were then monitored through disease.

This sequence joins TRBV6-5 and TRBJ1-2; TRBD1 aligns across 10 bases. The sequence was collected from an older woman with COVID-19, enrolled during active disease. The sequencing input was peripheral blood. The CDR3 here is CASKTGGVYGYTF. For the CDR3, the DNA is TGTGCCAGCAAGACAGGGGGCGTCTATGGCTACACCTTC.